The 29 T cell receptor beta chains given below trace back to one sample, sequenced in a study of Ad26.COV2.S vaccination and SARS-CoV-2 variants. This table comes from immunoSEQ multiplex PCR, and its TCRdb copy is limited to in-frame clones, with some not included. This repertoire shows about 350,000 clones, 86% found once; its top ten account for around 10%. Noted treatment: roughly 20 received Ad26.COV2.S at low or high dose, single or two shots; about 5 received placebo; per-sample allocation not given. Vaccine and placebo recipients were sampled on day 63 after the first injection. The starting material was peripheral blood, obtained in a trial of Ad26.COV2.S vaccine versus placebo. The receptor source for this set is a person between 18 and 59 years old who received the Ad26.COV2.S COVID-19 vaccine or a placebo.

J is TRBJ2-7 and V is TRBV7-2; no clear D gene. There are 16 residues in the CDR3. V lost 7 bases and J 4 bases, leaving 23 bases between the germline ends. Germline V gives CDR1 SGHTA, CDR2 FQGNSA. Here the CDR3 DNA reads TGTGCCAGCATGAGCTTCGTAATAGGTGATAGTTACGAGCAGTACTTC. As protein: CASMSFVIGDSYEQYF. The variable domain in full, completed from reference TRBV7-2 and TRBJ2-7, reads GAGVSQSPSNKVTEKGKDVELRCDPISGHTALYWYRQSLGQGLEFLIYFQGNSAPDKSGLPSDRFSAERTGGSVSTLTIQRTQQEDSAVYLCASMSFVIGDSYEQYFGPGTRLTVT.

V usage is TRBV19 and J usage is TRBJ2-1; D gene ambiguous. The V and J ends lost 1 base and 4 bases respectively, with 8 bases between them. The CDR3 has 14 amino acids. Germline V gives CDR1 LNHDA, CDR2 SQIVND (reference sequence). The CDR3 DNA is TGTGCCAGTAGTATAGGGGCCTGGTACAATGAGCAGTTCTTC. Translation gives CASSIGAWYNEQFF.

The chain has TRBV10-1 and TRBJ2-3; D gene unclear. The ends were cut back, 0 bases at V and 6 bases at J, with 4 bases in the middle. The germline V gene has CDR1 WNHNN and CDR2 SYGVQD (reference sequence). The CDR3 contains 12 residues. The CDR3 sequence is CASSESGDTQYF. The CDR3 DNA sequence: TGCGCCAGCAGTGAGTCAGGGGATACGCAGTATTTT.

The V and J genes are TRBV9 and TRBJ2-3; no reliable D call. The CDR3 sequence is 14 residues long. V was pared by 0 bases and J by 4 bases, with 9 bases between. Germline assignment: CDR1 SGDLS and CDR2 YYNGEE. CDR3 in amino acids: CASSVDDVADTQYF. The CDR3 DNA is TGTGCCAGCAGCGTAGATGACGTCGCAGATACGCAGTATTTT.

The rearrangement links TRBV21-1 to TRBJ1-2; TRBD1 was called by the table and not checked on the DNA. TRBV21-1 is a pseudogene segment. This CDR3 has 15 amino acids. The CDR3 region has the DNA TGTGCCAGCAGCCCTCGGCCACAGGGCGAAGGAGGCTACACCTTC. It encodes CASSPRPQGEGGYTF.

The rearrangement joins TRBV4-3 to TRBJ1-2, with D hard to call. Trimming stripped 1 base from V and 4 bases from J, with 7 bases between. There are 13 residues in the CDR3. Germline assignment: CDR1 LGHNA and CDR2 YSLEER. The CDR3 reads CASSQGPFYGYTF. In DNA form, the CDR3 reads TGCGCCAGCAGCCAAGGGCCCTTCTATGGCTACACCTTC.

In its sample, this clone was seen once. DNA of the CDR3: TGTGCCAGCAGCTTAACACAGGGGGCGCGGGACTATGGCTACACCTTC. It specifies CASSLTQGARDYGYTF. The chain joins TRBV7-9 to TRBJ1-2; 9 positions match TRBD1. This CDR3 region has 16 residues. Germline V gives CDR1 SEHNR, CDR2 FQNEAQ (reference sequence). V was clipped by 2 bases and J by 3 bases; unmatched bases: 7.

The CDR3 reads CASSPGAPGGNTIYF. CDR3 nucleotides: TGTGCCAGCAGTCCAGGGGCCCCTGGAGGAAACACCATATATTTT. The J gene is TRBJ1-3, the V gene TRBV6-5, with D maybe TRBD1 (6 bases). V was trimmed by 5 bases and J by 4 bases, leaving 15 bases between them. The CDR3 has 15 residues. Per germline, CDR1 MNHEY and CDR2 SVGAGI.

This clone was seen just once. The chain combines TRBV7-8 with TRBJ1-3; D unclear. Germline CDR1 reads SGHVS; CDR2 reads FQNEAQ. The CDR3 extends over 12 amino acids. Trimming took off 5 bases at V and 4 bases at J, with 6 bases between the two ends. CDR3 coding DNA: TGTGCCAGCAGCGCGAGAGGAAACACCATATATTTT. Translation: CASSARGNTIYF.

V gene TRBV4-2 combines with J gene TRBJ2-7; D might be TRBD1 or TRBD2, each matching 5 bases. CDR3 size: 16 residues. V shed 1 base and J shed 5 bases, with 18 bases lying between them. In germline, CDR1 is LGHNA, CDR2 YNFKEQ. The CDR3 DNA sequence: TGTGCCAGCAGCCAAGCTCCGGGGCGGATTCAAAACGAGCAGTACTTC. Its protein is CASSQAPGRIQNEQYF.

V gene TRBV28 combines with J gene TRBJ2-6, with D tentatively TRBD2 (7 bases). Germline V lookup: CDR1 MDHEN, CDR2 SYDVKM. Trimming took off 5 bases at V and 2 bases at J, with 13 bases between the two ends. The CDR3 loop spans 16 amino acids. In nucleotides, the CDR3 is TGTGCCAGCAGTCCCCGGGGGGCCCCTGGGGCCAACGTCCTGACTTTC. This gives the protein CASSPRGAPGANVLTF.

This chain connects TRBV20-1 to TRBJ2-1, with 8 bases fitting TRBD2. V gave up 3 bases and J gave up 0 bases; unmatched junction bases: 7. Germline loops: CDR1 DFQATT, CDR2 SNEGSKA (reference sequence). The length of the CDR3 is 16 residues. The CDR3 region is CSASDLSGSSYNEQFF. Here the CDR3 DNA reads TGCAGTGCTAGTGACCTAAGCGGGAGCTCCTACAATGAGCAGTTCTTC.

The V call is TRBV29-1, the J call TRBJ1-2; D not certain. The germline V and J ends were trimmed by 1 base and 4 bases, with 13 bases remaining between them. CDR1 SQVTM and CDR2 ANQGSEA come from the germline V gene. The CDR3 has 14 residues. The CDR3 sequence is CSVEGADWTYGYTF. The CDR3 coding sequence is TGCAGCGTTGAAGGGGCCGATTGGACCTATGGCTACACCTTC.

This rearrangement joins TRBV7-2 to TRBJ1-3; D is ambiguous. Germline CDR1 reads SGHTA; CDR2 reads FQGNSA. This CDR3 comprises 16 residues. V was pared by 1 base and J by 2 bases, with 12 bases between. The DNA of the CDR3 is TGTGCCAGCAGCTTAGAAGGGCCCCGGACTGGAAACACCATATATTTT. Its translation is CASSLEGPRTGNTIYF.

The rearrangement links TRBV5-1 to TRBJ1-1; D is undetermined. Between the trimmed V and J ends, which lost 4 bases and 8 bases, there was a span of 15 bases. The CDR3 has 13 amino acids. Germline assignment: CDR1 SGHRS and CDR2 YFSETQ. CDR3 amino acids: CASSPFRAHEAFF. As DNA, the CDR3 is TGCGCCAGCAGCCCGTTCCGGGCCCACGAAGCTTTCTTT.

The genes are TRBV25-1 and TRBJ1-4; 7 bases are a match to TRBD1. The CDR3 contains 15 residues. The V and J ends lost 4 bases and 5 bases, in that order; junction bases with no gene match: 7. Germline loops: CDR1 MGHDK, CDR2 SYGVNS. In DNA, the CDR3 is TGTGCCAGCAGTGCCGTGACAGGGCGGAATGAAAAACTGTTTTTT. Its protein product is CASSAVTGRNEKLFF.

The chain uses TRBV6-5 and TRBJ2-1; possibly TRBD2 for D (6 bases). The CDR3 runs to 13 residues. Between the trimmed V and J ends, which lost 2 bases and 7 bases, there was a span of 9 bases. Germline CDR1 MNHEY, CDR2 SVGAGI. The CDR3 spells CASSYGGKNEQFF. The CDR3 DNA is TGTGCCAGCAGTTACGGAGGGAAGAATGAGCAGTTCTTC.

The chain combines TRBV7-2 with TRBJ1-1; 7 bases agree with TRBD1. There are 16 residues in the CDR3. The V gene's germline CDR1 is SGHTA and CDR2 FQGNSA. The V and J ends lost 3 bases and 3 bases, in that order; junction bases with no gene match: 10. In DNA, the CDR3 is TGTGCCAGCAGCTTTGTCGGGACAGCGGCGGACACTGAAGCTTTCTTT. This encodes CASSFVGTAADTEAFF.

This clone has a single count. V usage is TRBV4-3 and J usage is TRBJ2-7, with D maybe TRBD1 (5 bases). Germline CDR1 reads LGHNA; CDR2 reads YSLEER. V lost 1 base, J lost 7 bases, and 14 bases lay in between. The CDR3 loop spans 14 amino acids. CDR3 loop: CASSQGAGRGEQYF. DNA of the CDR3: TGCGCCAGCAGCCAAGGCGCAGGGCGTGGGGAGCAGTACTTC.

The V call is TRBV7-9, the J call TRBJ2-3, with 13 nucleotides matching TRBD2. The V and J ends lost 5 bases and 0 bases, in that order; junction bases with no gene match: 11. The CDR3 contains 19 residues. CDR1 SEHNR and CDR2 FQNEAQ come from the germline V gene (reference sequence). In DNA form, the CDR3 reads TGTGCCAGCAGCCCTCGGACTAGCGGGGGTGGGGGTAGCACAGATACGCAGTATTTT. Encoded protein: CASSPRTSGGGGSTDTQYF.

This chain links TRBV6-4 with TRBJ1-4; D is uncertain. The CDR3 runs 17 residues. V shed 4 bases and J shed 4 bases, with 19 bases lying between them. CDR1 and CDR2 from the germline V gene are MRHNA and SNTAGT. The CDR3 loop is CASSAPTGRSLNEKLFF. The CDR3 DNA follows: TGTGCCAGCAGTGCCCCCACGGGCAGGAGTCTTAATGAAAAACTGTTTTTT.

The chain combines TRBV4-3 with TRBJ2-7; 10 nucleotides align to TRBD1. CDR1 and CDR2 from the germline V gene are LGHNA and YSLEER. This CDR3 is 16 amino acids long. Trimming at V came to 0 bases and at J to 3 bases, leaving 5 bases not matched to a gene. The CDR3 region has the DNA TGCGCCAGCAGCCAAGATTTGACAGGGGGCCACTACGAGCAGTACTTC. It specifies CASSQDLTGGHYEQYF.

V and J are TRBV28 and TRBJ2-2; 9 nucleotides agree with TRBD2. CDR3 size: 15 residues. Germline V gene lookup returns CDR1 MDHEN and CDR2 SYDVKM. J lost 4 bases, V lost 7 bases, and 7 bases had no gene match. CDR3 nucleotide sequence: TGTGCCAGCACCGGCGGGACTAGCCTCACCGGGGAGCTGTTTTTT. Translation: CASTGGTSLTGELFF.

The V and J genes are TRBV3-1 (or the pseudogene TRBV3-2) and TRBJ1-1; D is possibly TRBD1 (6 bases). V lost 2 bases and J lost 2, with 12 bases in between. The CDR3 sequence is 15 residues long. Germline loops: CDR1 LGHDT, CDR2 YNNKEL (reference sequence). The CDR3 DNA follows: TGTGCCAGCAGCCAATCGGACAGACTTAACACTGAAGCTTTCTTT. This sequence encodes CASSQSDRLNTEAFF.

The genes are TRBV28 and TRBJ2-1; possible D gene TRBD2, 6 bases. In germline, CDR1 is MDHEN, CDR2 SYDVKM. Trimming shortened V by 5 bases and J by 4 bases, and 15 bases separated the two germline ends. This CDR3 is 15 amino acids long. This CDR3 reads CASSPARGNYNEQFF. Here the CDR3 DNA reads TGTGCCAGCAGTCCAGCACGGGGGAATTACAATGAGCAGTTCTTC.

This chain uses TRBV25-1 with TRBJ2-5, with D hard to call. Deletions cut 2 bases from V and 9 bases from J, with 4 bases between. This CDR3 contains 10 residues. The germline gives CDR1 MGHDK, CDR2 SYGVNS. CDR3 nucleotide sequence: TGTGCCAGCAGTGAAAGGGCCCAGTACTTC. It encodes CASSERAQYF.

The chain couples TRBV28 to TRBJ1-5; maybe TRBD1 (5 bases). Germline lookup yields CDR1 MDHEN and CDR2 SYDVKM. The CDR3 is made up of 17 amino acids. V was cut by 4 bases and J by 0 bases, with 16 bases left in between. The CDR3 bases are TGTGCCAGCAGTTCCCTTGAGGGGAGGTATAGCAATCAGCCCCAGCATTTT. Protein product: CASSSLEGRYSNQPQHF.

This clone was detected once. This chain joins TRBV2 and TRBJ2-2, with 8 bases matching TRBD2. Trimming cost V 5 bases and J 6 bases; bases outside gene matches: 14. Germline V CDR1 and CDR2: SNHLY, FYNNEI. The CDR3 is made up of 17 amino acids. The CDR3 DNA is TGTGCCAGCAGTTTTGAGTGGGTTAGCGGGATGGCCGGGGAGCTGTTTTTT. It translates to CASSFEWVSGMAGELFF. The whole variable domain, remainder taken from reference TRBV2 and TRBJ2-2, is EPEVTQTPSHQVTQMGQEVILRCVPISNHLYFYWYRQILGQKVEFLVSFYNNEISEKSEIFDDQFSVERPDGSNFTLKIRSTKLEDSAMYFCASSFEWVSGMAGELFFGEGSRLTVL.

V gene TRBV6-2 or TRBV6-3 combines with J gene TRBJ2-3; D uncertain. V shed 5 bases and J shed 6 bases, with 12 bases lying between them. Germline CDR1 MNHEY, CDR2 SVGEGT. This CDR3 has 13 residues. This CDR3 reads CASSLNRVDTQYF. As DNA, the CDR3 is TGTGCCAGCAGTCTCAATCGGGTCGATACGCAGTATTTT.